Below, 20 T cell receptor beta chains from the same sample are listed, as sequenced in a study of CD8+ T cells in alopecia areata. Treatment in this sample: oral pan-JAK inhibitor, 5-10 mg twice daily. Extracted RNA was reverse transcribed into cDNA, the sequencing template. TCRdb's table, derived via immunoSEQ multiplex PCR, lists solely in-frame clones and lacks some. This table holds 120,000 or so clones, over 55% found once. The specimen was CD4+ T cells sorted from blood, collected at week 4, from a patient treated with tofacitinib. The receptors here all came from a human donor with alopecia areata.

The chain recombines TRBV30 with TRBJ2-2; no clear D gene. CDR3 length: 12 amino acids. V gave up 3 bases and J gave up 1 base, with 3 bases separating them. Germline values: CDR1 GTSNPN, CDR2 SVGIG (reference sequence). This chain's CDR3 is CAWSGNTGELFF. The CDR3 coding sequence is TGTGCCTGGAGCGGGAACACCGGGGAGCTGTTTTTT. Filled out from reference TRBV30 and TRBJ2-2, the complete variable domain reads SQTIHQWPATLVQPVGSPLSLECTVEGTSNPNLYWYRQAAGRGLQLLFYSVGIGQISSEVPQNLSASRPQDRQFILSSKKLLLSDSGFYLCAWSGNTGELFFGEGSRLTVL.

V usage is TRBV7-6 and J usage is TRBJ2-3, with D perhaps TRBD2 (6 bases). The CDR3 spans 18 residues. Trimming removed 0 bases at V and 0 bases at J, with 16 bases between. Germline values: CDR1 SGHVS, CDR2 FNYEAQ. CDR3 nucleotides: TGTGCCAGCAGCTTAGCGGGCGGGACTCCAACTAGCACAGATACGCAGTATTTT. The encoded protein is CASSLAGGTPTSTDTQYF.

This sequence joins TRBV29-1 and TRBJ1-2; possible D gene TRBD1, 6 bases. The CDR3 spans 10 residues. CDR1 is SQVTM and CDR2 is ANQGSEA in the germline V gene. The V end was cut by 5 bases, the J end by 6 bases, with 7 bases between. CDR3 residues: CSVQGNGYTF. CDR3 DNA: TGCAGCGTTCAGGGGAATGGCTACACCTTC.

The rearrangement links TRBV27 to TRBJ2-3; D may be TRBD1 (5 bases). CDR3 length: 15 residues. From germline, CDR1 is MNHEY and CDR2 SMNVEV (reference sequence). Trimming stripped 2 bases from V and 5 bases from J, with 14 bases between. CDR3 amino acids: CASSLRWQGGDTQYF. The CDR3 nucleotides read TGTGCCAGCAGTTTAAGGTGGCAGGGTGGAGATACGCAGTATTTT.

The rearrangement links TRBV29-1 to TRBJ1-1, with D possibly TRBD1 on 5 matching bases. Per germline, CDR1 SQVTM and CDR2 ANQGSEA. The CDR3 extends over 12 amino acids. Deletions cut 4 bases from V and 4 bases from J, with 10 bases between. CDR3 DNA sequence: TGCAGCGTTGCCGGCAGGGCCACTGAAGCTTTCTTT. It encodes CSVAGRATEAFF.

V and J are TRBV30 and TRBJ2-5; D perhaps matches TRBD1 (5 bases). The CDR3 totals 14 residues. Germline V CDR1 and CDR2: GTSNPN, SVGIG (reference sequence). Trimming removed 3 bases from V and 4 bases from J, with 15 bases in between. The CDR3 bases are TGTGCCTGGAGCCCAGGGTTAAAGAGAGAGACCCAGTACTTC. Translation gives CAWSPGLKRETQYF.

This chain links TRBV30 with TRBJ2-2; no clear D. The CDR3 consists of 12 residues. Germline-derived CDR1 and CDR2 are GTSNPN and SVGIG (reference sequence). V lost 4 bases and J lost 6, with 9 bases in between. Here the CDR3 reads CAWTGSPGELFF. CDR3 nucleotide sequence: TGTGCCTGGACCGGTTCCCCCGGGGAGCTGTTTTTT.

This clone occurred a few times. The chain combines TRBV30 with TRBJ1-5, with D tentatively TRBD1 (5 bases). Germline V lookup: CDR1 GTSNPN, CDR2 SVGIG (reference sequence). CDR3 length: 13 amino acids. V shed 4 bases and J shed 3 bases, with 10 bases lying between them. CDR3 residues: CAWTGTSNQPQHF. In DNA, the CDR3 is TGTGCCTGGACAGGGACCTCCAATCAGCCCCAGCATTTT.

V gene TRBV4-1 combines with J gene TRBJ2-2; 12 positions agree with TRBD2. Trimming cost V 4 bases and J 9 bases; bases outside gene matches: 9. Germline values: CDR1 MGHRA, CDR2 YSYEKL. The CDR3 totals 16 residues. The CDR3 loop reads CASSPGLAGTARELFF. The CDR3 DNA sequence: TGCGCCAGCAGCCCCGGACTAGCGGGAACCGCACGGGAGCTGTTTTTT.

This clone ranks as medium-sized. The chain joins TRBV7-2 to TRBJ2-4; 10 bases match TRBD1. The CDR3 is made up of 14 amino acids. The J segment lost 6 bases and the V segment lost 3 bases, leaving 2 bases of the junction unmatched. In germline, CDR1 is SGHTA, CDR2 FQGNSA. CDR3 nucleotide sequence: TGTGCCAGCAGCTTCGACAGGGGGCCAAACATTCAGTACTTC. It translates to CASSFDRGPNIQYF.

The chain employs TRBV6-5 and TRBJ2-7; TRBD1 matches 9 bases. V dropped 10 bases and J dropped 2; count of bases not matched to a gene: 12. Germline assignment: CDR1 MNHEY and CDR2 SVGAGI. The CDR3 has 15 residues. The CDR3 DNA reads as TGTGCCATCAGCCGACAGGGGGGGAATACCTACGAGCAGTACTTC. It specifies CAISRQGGNTYEQYF.

The rearrangement joins TRBV6-6 to TRBJ1-2; D may be TRBD1 (6 bases). The V end was cut by 2 bases, the J end by 6 bases, with 10 bases between. CDR3 length: 13 residues. Germline lookup yields CDR1 MNHNY and CDR2 SVGAGI (reference sequence). The CDR3 sequence is CASSYHTGNGYTF. CDR3 bases: TGTGCCAGCAGTTACCACACAGGGAATGGCTACACCTTC.

This clone was seen only once. This chain links TRBV6-6 with TRBJ1-2; the D gene is possibly TRBD1 (6 bases). This CDR3 region has 15 residues. Trimming pared 6 bases from V and 2 bases from J, leaving 16 bases between. Germline V lookup: CDR1 MNHNY, CDR2 SVGAGI (reference sequence). CDR3 DNA: TGTGCCAGCAGGCCACGACAGGATGCCAACTATGGCTACACCTTC. Amino acids: CASRPRQDANYGYTF.

The CDR3 here is CASSSGLADYNEQFF. The DNA for the CDR3 is TGTGCCAGCAGCTCGGGACTAGCGGATTACAATGAGCAGTTCTTC. The J gene is TRBJ2-1, the V gene TRBV7-7; 11 positions agree with TRBD2. There are 15 residues in the CDR3. V was pared by 4 bases and J by 4 bases, with 3 bases of the junction left unmatched. Germline V gene data show CDR1 as SSHAT and CDR2 as FNYEAQ (reference sequence).

The chain joins TRBV29-1 to TRBJ2-3; 11 bases line up with TRBD2. The CDR3 is 18 amino acids. Germline V gives CDR1 SQVTM, CDR2 ANQGSEA. Trimming at V came to 0 bases and at J to 12 bases, leaving 20 bases not matched to a gene. CDR3 amino acids: CSVEERTSGTSGPKTQYF. CDR3 coding DNA: TGCAGCGTTGAAGAGAGGACATCCGGGACTAGCGGCCCCAAGACACAGTATTTT.

The chain joins TRBV5-1 to TRBJ2-3; D unclear. The germline gives CDR1 SGHRS, CDR2 YFSETQ. The V end lost 0 bases, the J end lost 6 bases, and 11 bases lay between the germline ends. The CDR3 spans 14 residues. CDR3 nucleotides: TGCGCCAGCAGCTTGGCCGTCAGCGAGGATACGCAGTATTTT. Its protein is CASSLAVSEDTQYF.

This chain links TRBV30 with TRBJ2-7; 7 positions agree with TRBD2. Germline CDR1 GTSNPN, CDR2 SVGIG (reference sequence). The trim removed 5 bases at V and 13 bases at J, leaving 11 bases unmatched. The CDR3 length is 11 residues. The CDR3 reads CAWGTRRGLYF. For the CDR3, the DNA is TGTGCCTGGGGGACGCGACGGGGACTATACTTC. The variable domain in full, completed from reference TRBV30 and TRBJ2-7, reads SQTIHQWPATLVQPVGSPLSLECTVEGTSNPNLYWYRQAAGRGLQLLFYSVGIGQISSEVPQNLSASRPQDRQFILSSKKLLLSDSGFYLCAWGTRRGLYFGPGTRLTVT.

In its sample, this clone was seen a few times. The chain carries TRBV29-1 and TRBJ1-2; D is undetermined. This CDR3 has 10 residues. Germline lookup yields CDR1 SQVTM and CDR2 ANQGSEA. Trimming pared 0 bases from V and 8 bases from J, leaving 4 bases between. CDR3 protein: CSVEEGGYTF. The CDR3 DNA sequence: TGCAGCGTTGAAGAGGGAGGCTACACCTTC. Together with reference TRBV29-1 and TRBJ1-2, the CDR3 gives the full variable domain: SAVISQKPSRDICQRGTSLTIQCQVDSQVTMMFWYRQQPGQSLTLIATANQGSEATYESGFVIDKFPISRPNLTFSTLTVSNMSPEDSSIYLCSVEEGGYTFGSGTRLTVV.

This chain links TRBV27 with TRBJ2-5; 8 bases are a match to TRBD1. This CDR3 is 17 amino acids long. The J segment lost 4 bases and the V segment lost 2 bases, leaving 12 bases of the junction unmatched. Germline V gene lookup returns CDR1 MNHEY and CDR2 SMNVEV (reference sequence). Here the CDR3 reads CASSLLRGQGSSETQYF. The CDR3 bases are TGTGCCAGCAGTTTACTCCGCGGACAGGGTTCCTCAGAGACCCAGTACTTC.

The table lists this clone with a count of one. The V and J genes are TRBV5-6 and TRBJ1-1; D gene ambiguous. V lost 5 bases, J lost 6 bases, and 8 bases lay in between. This CDR3 spans 11 amino acids. Germline CDR1 reads SGHDT; CDR2 reads YYEEEE. The CDR3 coding sequence is TGTGCCAGCAGGATAGATGCTGAAGCTTTCTTT. This sequence encodes CASRIDAEAFF.